This T cell receptor (beta chain) was retrieved from a study of T cell repertoires in cytomegalovirus infection. Study at large: Recently described HLA-C-restricted plus well-studied HLA-B-restricted CMV epitopes were used. Signatures in public TCR beta sequences pointed to both CMV infection and matching HLA type.

Germline lookup yields CDR1 MNHEY and CDR2 SVGAGI. There are 17 residues in the CDR3. Trimming took 1 base from V and 10 from J; bases not matched to a gene: 9. As to this clonotype: As yet, its antigen is unknown.

TCRdb called the reads again in MiXCR, with one record for every CDR3 protein. The sample gives fewer than 850,000 distinct CDR3 sequences, roughly 29% of which show up once; less than 15% is in the top ten. Sequenced here: cultured CD8+ T cells from PBMCs, sampled from culture after CMV antigen stimulation. The rearrangement joins TRBV6-5 to TRBJ2-1; the match to TRBD2 covers 14 bases. The sequence came from a human donor in good health (CMV status not recorded). Some clones in this sample may be carry-over from other donors' samples. The CDR3 nucleotides are TGTGCCAGCAGTTACTTATGGACTAGCGGGGGGACTTGGGAGCAGTTCTTC. Translation gives CASSYLWTSGGTWEQFF.